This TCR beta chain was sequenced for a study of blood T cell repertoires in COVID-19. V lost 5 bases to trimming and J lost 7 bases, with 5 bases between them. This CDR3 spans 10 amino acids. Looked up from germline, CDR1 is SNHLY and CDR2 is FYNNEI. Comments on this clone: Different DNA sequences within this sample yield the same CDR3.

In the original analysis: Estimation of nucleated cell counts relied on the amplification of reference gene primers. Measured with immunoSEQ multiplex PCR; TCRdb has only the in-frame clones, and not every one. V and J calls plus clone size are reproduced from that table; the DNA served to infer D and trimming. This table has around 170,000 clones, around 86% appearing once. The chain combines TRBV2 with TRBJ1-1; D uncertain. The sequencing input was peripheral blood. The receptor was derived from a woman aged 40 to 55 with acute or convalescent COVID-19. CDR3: CASSSGEAFF. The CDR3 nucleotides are TGTGCCAGCAGTTCCGGTGAAGCTTTCTTT.